This TCR beta chain is from a study of T cell repertoires in cytomegalovirus infection. Study in general: Epitope selection comprised recently identified HLA-C-restricted CMV epitopes and well-studied HLA-B-restricted CMV epitopes. Public TCR beta signature analysis indicated the presence of both CMV infection and matching HLA type.

Study results and limitations: In two of eight donors, the top clonotype was HLA-C-restricted CMV-specific.

To note about this clonotype: What it binds is not known.

Germline lookup yields CDR1 SGHTA and CDR2 FQGNSA. V shed 8 bases and J 4 bases; nucleotides not matched to a gene: 8. There are 15 residues in the CDR3. One entry per CDR3 protein results from TCRdb running MiXCR on the reads. The sample has fewer than 130,000 distinct CDR3 sequences; 35% to 50% are singletons. Sequencing used CD8+ T cells from cultured PBMCs, obtained from culture after CMV antigen stimulation. The sequence came from a human donor in good health (CMV status not recorded). Some clones in this sample may be carry-over from other donors' samples. The chain joins TRBV7-2 to TRBJ2-1; TRBD1 matches 10 bases. CDR3 sequence (DNA): TGTGCCAGCCGGGTAGGGACAGGGGCGTACAATGAGCAGTTCTTC. This encodes CASRVGTGAYNEQFF.